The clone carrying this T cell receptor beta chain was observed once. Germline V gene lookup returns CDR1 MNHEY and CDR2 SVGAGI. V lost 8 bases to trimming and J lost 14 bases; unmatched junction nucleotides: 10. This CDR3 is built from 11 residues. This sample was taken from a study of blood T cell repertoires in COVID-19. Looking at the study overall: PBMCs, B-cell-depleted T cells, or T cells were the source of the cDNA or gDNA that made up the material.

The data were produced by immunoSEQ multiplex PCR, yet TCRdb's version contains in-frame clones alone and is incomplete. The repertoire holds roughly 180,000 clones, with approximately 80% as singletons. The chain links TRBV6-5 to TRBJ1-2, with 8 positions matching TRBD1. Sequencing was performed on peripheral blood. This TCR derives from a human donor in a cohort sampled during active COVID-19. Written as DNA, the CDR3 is TGTGCCAGCGCTCAATCGGACAGGGTAACCTTC. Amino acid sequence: CASAQSDRVTF.